A selection of T cell receptor beta chains follows, all from one sample in a study of T cell responses to AZD1222 COVID-19 vaccine. Repertoires were generated with immunoSEQ multiplex PCR, while TCRdb's copy carries only in-frame clones and drops some. The table lists 180,000 or so clones, about 90% of them singletons, with 1% to 1.5% in the top ten. Sequencing was performed on peripheral blood, taken 28 days after the second AZD1222 dose. Receptor source: an adult who received the AZD1222 COVID-19 vaccine. CDR3s include the opening cysteine and the closing phenylalanine or tryptophan. The D gene is left open where the match is weak. A row's size may be missing; if present it is once, few, many or a size class.

TRBJ2-3	once	NA	TRBV18	CASSPIVSDTQYF	TGTGCCAGCTCACCAATCGTGTCAGATACGCAGTATTTT
TRBJ1-2	NA	NA	TRBV10-3	CAISERPYGYTF	TGTGCCATCAGTGAGCGGCCCTATGGCTACACCTTC
TRBJ1-2	NA	NA	TRBV14	CASSKGGGYTF	TGTGCCAGCAGCAAGGGCGGGGGCTACACCTTC
TRBJ2-1	once	NA	TRBV11-2	CASSLDAGASRNEQFF	TGTGCCAGCAGCTTAGATGCGGGGGCGTCGAGAAATGAGCAGTTCTTC
TRBJ2-2	NA	NA	TRBV7-2	CASSLVRGGELFF	TGTGCCAGCAGCTTGGTCAGAGGCGGGGAGCTGTTTTTT
TRBJ1-1	NA	NA	TRBV19	CASSIIGGGGTEAFF	TGTGCCAGTAGTATTATCGGAGGGGGAGGTACTGAAGCTTTCTTT
TRBJ2-1	NA	NA	TRBV30	CWGLGSYNEQFF	TGTTGGGGGTTGGGTTCCTACAATGAGCAGTTCTTC
TRBJ2-7	NA	NA	TRBV21-1	CASSKPARWDFGSDEQYF	TGTGCCAGCAGCAAACCGGCAAGGTGGGACTTCGGGTCGGACGAGCAGTACTTC
TRBJ2-1	NA	NA	TRBV30	CAWSPPGTLAVF	TGTGCCTGGAGTCCACCCGGGACCCTAGCTGTCTTC
TRBJ2-1	NA	NA	TRBV3-1/TRBV3-2	CASSQGGGGEQFF	TGTGCCAGCAGCCAAGGGGGAGGGGGTGAGCAGTTCTTC
TRBJ2-2	NA	TRBD2	TRBV7-2	CASSSPPGSGRAGELFF	TGTGCCAGCAGCTCTCCTCCGGGGAGCGGGAGGGCCGGGGAGCTGTTTTTT
TRBJ1-6	NA	TRBD1	TRBV18	CASSRGQGDNSPLHF	TGTGCCAGCTCCCGAGGACAGGGTGATAATTCACCCCTCCACTTT
TRBJ2-3	NA	TRBD2	TRBV20-1	CSASLAGVDTQYF	TGCAGTGCTAGTCTAGCGGGAGTAGATACGCAGTATTTT
TRBJ1-1	NA	NA	TRBV30	CAWSARQVMNTEAFF	TGTGCCTGGAGTGCCCGACAGGTAATGAACACTGAAGCTTTCTTT
TRBJ1-2	NA	NA	TRBV6-5	CASTPGSTNYGYTF	TGTGCCAGCACCCCAGGGAGTACTAACTATGGCTACACCTTC
TRBJ2-2	NA	TRBD2	TRBV2	CASRSSGGRGGELFF	TGTGCCAGCCGGAGTAGCGGGGGGCGGGGCGGGGAGCTGTTTTTT
TRBJ2-3	NA	NA	TRBV5-5	CASSLPGTQYF	TGTGCCAGCAGCCTCCCCGGTACGCAGTATTTT
TRBJ1-2	NA	NA	TRBV12-3/TRBV12-4	CASSFGQGATF	NA
TRBJ1-6	NA	NA	TRBV5-5	CASSLGTANSPLHF	TGTGCCAGCAGCTTGGGTACAGCTAATTCACCCCTCCACTTT
TRBJ1-2	NA	NA	TRBV6-2/TRBV6-3	CASSFGQNYGYTF	TGTGCCAGCAGTTTCGGACAGAACTATGGCTACACCTTC
TRBJ1-2	NA	NA	TRBV4-1	CASSQENGEGYTF	TGCGCCAGCAGCCAAGAGAACGGGGAGGGCTACACCTTC
TRBJ2-1	NA	NA	TRBV27	CASSLRGDLGPYNEQFF	TGTGCCAGCAGTTTGCGAGGGGACCTCGGCCCCTACAATGAGCAGTTCTTC
TRBJ1-2	NA	TRBD1	TRBV5-1	CASSLERDRAGYTF	TGCGCCAGCAGCTTGGAGCGGGACAGGGCTGGCTACACCTTC
TRBJ2-7	few	NA	TRBV5-4	CASSLARGYEQYF	TGTGCCAGCAGCTTGGCCAGGGGCTACGAGCAGTACTTC
TRBJ2-1	NA	TRBD2	TRBV7-2	CASSLISSGSYNEQFF	TGTGCCAGCAGCTTAATAAGTAGCGGGAGCTACAATGAGCAGTTCTTC
TRBJ1-5	NA	NA	TRBV7-2	CASSLGGLAQQPQHF	TGTGCCAGCAGCTTAGGGGGACTGGCCCAGCAGCCCCAGCATTTT
TRBJ2-3	NA	NA	TRBV20-1	CSASSGDTQYF	TGCAGTGCTAGCTCCGGAGATACGCAGTATTTT
TRBJ2-1	NA	TRBD2	TRBV6-2/TRBV6-3	CASSFASGRLYNEQFF	TGTGCCAGCAGCTTCGCTAGCGGGAGGCTCTACAATGAGCAGTTCTTC
TRBJ2-7	once	NA	TRBV4-3	CASSQDAGPTYEQYF	TGCGCCAGCAGCCAAGATGCGGGACCCACCTACGAGCAGTACTTC
TRBJ2-3	NA	TRBD2	TRBV27	CASSFASGSTDTQYF	TGTGCCAGCAGTTTCGCTAGCGGGAGCACAGATACGCAGTATTTT
TRBJ1-1	NA	NA	TRBV6-5	CASSKASTNTEAFF	TGTGCCAGCAGCAAAGCCAGTACGAACACTGAAGCTTTCTTT
TRBJ1-5	NA	TRBD1	TRBV4-1	CASSQGMGQLLLDSNQPQHF	TGCGCCAGCAGCCAAGGGATGGGACAGCTACTGCTTGATAGCAATCAGCCCCAGCATTTT
TRBJ1-2	NA	NA	TRBV6-5	CASSWIGVGYTF	TGTGCCAGCAGTTGGATCGGGGTTGGCTACACCTTC
TRBJ2-3	NA	NA	TRBV5-1	CASSVLADTDTQYF	TGCGCCAGCAGCGTATTGGCGGACACAGATACGCAGTATTTT
TRBJ1-2	NA	NA	TRBV6-1	CASSEGAGRAANYGYTF	TGTGCCAGCAGTGAAGGGGCAGGGAGGGCGGCTAACTATGGCTACACCTTC
TRBJ2-2	few	NA	TRBV6-1	CASSGAQEPNTGELFF	TGTGCCAGCAGTGGGGCACAGGAGCCGAACACCGGGGAGCTGTTTTTT
TRBJ2-7	NA	TRBD1	TRBV2	CASSGQGDPYEQYF	TGTGCCAGCAGCGGACAGGGGGACCCCTACGAGCAGTACTTC
TRBJ1-6	NA	NA	TRBV28	CASSWGRARNSPLHF	TGTGCCAGCAGTTGGGGCAGGGCCCGAAATTCACCCCTCCACTTT
TRBJ2-2	NA	NA	TRBV19	CASSIQGATGELFF	TGTGCCAGTAGTATCCAGGGTGCCACCGGGGAGCTGTTTTTT
TRBJ2-1	NA	NA	TRBV5-3	CASRVHFSYNEQFF	TGTGCCTCCCGGGTGCATTTCTCCTACAATGAGCAGTTCTTC
TRBJ2-1	NA	NA	TRBV30	CAWSKGRYNEQFF	TGTGCCTGGAGCAAGGGACGCTACAATGAGCAGTTCTTC
TRBJ2-5	NA	TRBD1	TRBV7-8	CASSRDRAQETQYF	TGTGCCAGCAGCCGAGACAGGGCCCAAGAGACCCAGTACTTC
TRBJ1-6	NA	NA	TRBV7-2	CASSLEGNSPLHF	TGTGCCAGCAGCTTAGAGGGGAATTCACCCCTCCACTTT
TRBJ1-2	NA	NA	TRBV7-2	CASSLATGRANYGYTF	TGTGCCAGCAGCTTAGCTACAGGGAGAGCTAACTATGGCTACACCTTC
TRBJ1-2	NA	TRBD1	TRBV7-2	CASSVDRGRLGYTF	TGTGCCAGCAGCGTCGACAGGGGACGGCTGGGCTACACCTTC